This T cell receptor beta chain was obtained from a study of cytomegalovirus exposure and HLA in healthy donors. Vbeta (60) and Jbeta (13) primers were used in the PCR. The table came from immunoSEQ multiplex PCR; TCRdb's copy has only in-frame clones and leaves some out. Of 130,000 or so clones in the sample, roughly 78% were seen once. V trimming: 5 bases; J trimming: 3 bases; junction bases outside the gene matches: 4. The length of the CDR3 is 13 residues. CDR1 and CDR2 from the germline V gene are SGHRS and YFSETQ. The receptor was isolated from a young man in good health and CMV-seronegative. The specimen sequenced was PBMCs. The chain uses TRBV5-1 and TRBJ2-7; 8 bases are a match to TRBD1. As DNA, the CDR3 is TGCGCCAGCAGAGCCGGGACAGGCTACGAGCAGTACTTC. Protein product: CASRAGTGYEQYF. The whole variable domain, remainder taken from reference TRBV5-1 and TRBJ2-7, is KAGVTQTPRYLIKTRGQQVTLSCSPISGHRSVSWYQQTPGQGLQFLFEYFSETQRNKGNFPGRFSGRQFSNSRSEMNVSTLELGDSALYLCASRAGTGYEQYFGPGTRLTVT.